This T cell receptor (beta chain) was obtained from a study of TIL therapy for anti-PD-1-resistant metastatic lung cancer. Study overall: Tumors carried a median about 1.5 non-synonymous mutations per megabase. Whole-study findings and limits: After infusion, TIL clonotypes partly replaced peripheral T cells and declined over months.

The immunoSEQ assay was v3. Each library reached roughly 1.9 million read pairs, or roughly 4.5-6.5 million at deep level. Sequencing was performed with immunoSEQ multiplex PCR; in TCRdb, only in-frame clones are kept and a portion is missing. The data show 30,000 to 45,000 clones, roughly 80% seen once. Noted time point: pre-treatment sample, taken before nivolumab and TIL therapy. Enrollment ran from 2017 to early 2020. As to this clone: The target antigen is unknown.

The CDR3 runs to 14 residues. V lost 3 bases, J lost 3 bases, and 3 bases stayed unmatched. Germline values: CDR1 LGHNA, CDR2 YNFKEQ. The origin of this receptor is a person aged 25 to 80 with non-small cell lung cancer. The sample in question was blood, obtained at baseline. The chain carries TRBV4-2 and TRBJ2-7; 9 bases match TRBD2. The CDR3 DNA follows: TGTGCCAGCAGCCAGGCGGGAGGGGACTACGAGCAGTACTTC. Encoded protein: CASSQAGGDYEQYF.